This T cell receptor (beta chain) was sequenced for a study of T cells in Graves' hyperthyroidism and ophthalmopathy. Findings and caveats of the study: Peripheral blood also featured most of the thyroid clonotypes expanded above 0.001.

Template material for amplifying TCR beta CDR3 regions consisted of RNA transcripts. The TCR CDR3 first-round RT-PCR relied on the HTBI primer set. TCRdb processed the multiplex PCR reads anew with MiXCR; each CDR3 protein has one entry. The sample consists of hundreds of thousands of distinct CDR3 sequences, 35% to 55% of them appearing once. Points on this clonotype: The antigen remains undetermined.

Graves' hyperthyroidism is called stable when ophthalmopathy does not progress within 18 months. Uncontrolled infection, other autoimmune disease, pregnancy or lactation disqualified patients from enrolment. CDR1 is SQVTM and CDR2 is ANQGSEA in the germline V gene. Trimming removed 7 bases from V and 6 bases from J; junction bases left unmatched: 8. The CDR3 length is 14 residues. The origin of this receptor is a woman younger than 35 with Graves' hyperthyroidism. Material: peripheral blood or thyroid tissue (not recorded which). The V call is TRBV29-1, the J call TRBJ2-7; 14 nucleotides align to TRBD2. Written as DNA, the CDR3 is TGCAGCGCAGCGGGGACTAGCGGGGGTCGCGAGCAGTACTTC. This codes for CSAAGTSGGREQYF.